Listed below are T cell receptor beta chains from one sample, sequenced in a study of primary melanoma T cells and metastatic recurrence. Assay used: immunoSEQ multiplex PCR; TCRdb lists only in-frame clones, some missing. The sample carries roughly 700 clones, around 80% recorded once. Sequencing was carried out using melanoma tumor tissue. These receptors were taken from a human donor with melanoma. Each CDR3 is given with its conserved first and last residue. Fields, in order: clone size, J gene, D gene, V gene, CDR3 DNA, CDR3 protein. The D gene is left open where the match is weak. Size values are once, few and many counts, or a class for expanded clones, and some rows have none.

size: once; J: TRBJ2-6; D: NA; V: TRBV6-8; DNA: TGTGCCAGCAGGGGTGGTTTCTCTGGGGCCAACGTCCTGACTTTC; CDR3: CASRGGFSGANVLTF
size: NA; J: TRBJ1-4; D: NA; V: TRBV18; DNA: TGTGCCAGCTCACCACGGGGCCCAGGGGCTCTAAATGAAAAACTGTTTTTT; CDR3: CASSPRGPGALNEKLFF
size: NA; J: TRBJ1-2; D: TRBD1; V: TRBV6-8; DNA: TGTGCCAGCAGTTACACTACAGGGGGTAAGGACTATGGCTACACCTTC; CDR3: CASSYTTGGKDYGYTF
size: NA; J: TRBJ2-7; D: NA; V: TRBV25-1; DNA: TGTGCCAGCAGTTTTCCCTCCCTGGACGAGCAGTACTTC; CDR3: CASSFPSLDEQYF
size: NA; J: TRBJ2-5; D: TRBD1; V: TRBV6-8; DNA: TGTGCCAGCCAGGGACAGGGAGAAGAGACCCAGTACTTC; CDR3: CASQGQGEETQYF
size: few; J: TRBJ1-1; D: TRBD1; V: TRBV19; DNA: TGTGCCAGTAGTTTGGACAGGGGGGACATTGAAGCTTTCTTT; CDR3: CASSLDRGDIEAFF
size: few; J: TRBJ2-5; D: NA; V: TRBV25-1; DNA: TGTGCCAGCAGTAACGCAGGGGCGTTAGGGGAGACCCAGTACTTC; CDR3: CASSNAGALGETQYF
size: NA; J: TRBJ2-1; D: NA; V: TRBV19; DNA: TGTGCCAGTAGTATCTCAGGGAATTCCTACAATGAGCAGTTCTTC; CDR3: CASSISGNSYNEQFF
size: few; J: TRBJ1-2; D: TRBD1; V: TRBV6-8; DNA: TGTGCCAGCAGTTACCGCCGGGACAGGGGAGATGGCTACACCTTC; CDR3: CASSYRRDRGDGYTF
size: NA; J: TRBJ1-1; D: NA; V: TRBV19; DNA: TGTGCCAGTATCGACACTTTTACGAACACTGAAGCTTTCTTT; CDR3: CASIDTFTNTEAFF
size: NA; J: TRBJ1-1; D: NA; V: TRBV6-8; DNA: TGTGCCAGCTCCCACCGGGGGAACACTGAAGCTTTCTTT; CDR3: CASSHRGNTEAFF
size: NA; J: TRBJ1-2; D: NA; V: TRBV19; DNA: TGTGCCAGTAGTATCGGCAGGGCGGAGATACATGGCTACACCTTC; CDR3: CASSIGRAEIHGYTF
size: NA; J: TRBJ1-1; D: NA; V: TRBV6-8; DNA: TGTGCCAGCCATCCCAGATTGAACACTGAAGCTTTCTTT; CDR3: CASHPRLNTEAFF
size: NA; J: TRBJ2-5; D: TRBD2; V: TRBV11-3; DNA: TGTGCCAGCAGCCGCCGGACTAGCGGGGGGTTTATTGAAGAGACCCAGTACTTC; CDR3: CASSRRTSGGFIEETQYF
size: NA; J: TRBJ2-7; D: NA; V: TRBV12-5; DNA: TGTGCTAGTGGTAGCGCGGGGCAGGGGTTGAACGGCGAGCAGTACTTC; CDR3: CASGSAGQGLNGEQYF
size: once; J: TRBJ1-6; D: TRBD1; V: TRBV19; DNA: TGTGCCAGTAGTATTACGGGACAGGGAAATTCACCCCTCCACTTT; CDR3: CASSITGQGNSPLHF
size: NA; J: TRBJ2-3; D: TRBD2; V: TRBV11-3; DNA: TGTGCCAGCAGCGTCGGGACTAGTAAGGGTGGTCAGTATTTT; CDR3: CASSVGTSKGGQYF
size: NA; J: TRBJ1-4; D: NA; V: TRBV5-1; DNA: TGCGCCAGCAGCCAGGCCTTCAGGGCGGTTAATGAAAAACTGTTTTTT; CDR3: CASSQAFRAVNEKLFF
size: NA; J: TRBJ1-4; D: NA; V: TRBV6-8; DNA: TGTGCCAGCAGGGGCCGCGGTGAAAAACTGTTTTTT; CDR3: CASRGRGEKLFF
size: NA; J: TRBJ2-3; D: TRBD2; V: TRBV28; DNA: TGTGCCAGCAGTCTCGGGGGGAATACGCAGTATTTT; CDR3: CASSLGGNTQYF
size: NA; J: TRBJ2-3; D: NA; V: TRBV9; DNA: TGTGCCAGCAGCGCCGTTGGACAGGGAGGGACAGATACGCAGTATTTT; CDR3: CASSAVGQGGTDTQYF
size: NA; J: TRBJ1-3; D: NA; V: TRBV18; DNA: TGTGCCAGCTCACAAAAGCCAAGGGGGACTGGAAACACCATATATTTT; CDR3: CASSQKPRGTGNTIYF
size: NA; J: TRBJ1-2; D: NA; V: TRBV6-8; DNA: TGTGCTAGCAGTTACGCGCCAGGGGATGGCTACACCTTC; CDR3: CASSYAPGDGYTF
size: NA; J: TRBJ2-1; D: NA; V: TRBV18; DNA: TGTGCCAGCTCACCTTTGAGCAATGAGCAGTTCTTC; CDR3: CASSPLSNEQFF